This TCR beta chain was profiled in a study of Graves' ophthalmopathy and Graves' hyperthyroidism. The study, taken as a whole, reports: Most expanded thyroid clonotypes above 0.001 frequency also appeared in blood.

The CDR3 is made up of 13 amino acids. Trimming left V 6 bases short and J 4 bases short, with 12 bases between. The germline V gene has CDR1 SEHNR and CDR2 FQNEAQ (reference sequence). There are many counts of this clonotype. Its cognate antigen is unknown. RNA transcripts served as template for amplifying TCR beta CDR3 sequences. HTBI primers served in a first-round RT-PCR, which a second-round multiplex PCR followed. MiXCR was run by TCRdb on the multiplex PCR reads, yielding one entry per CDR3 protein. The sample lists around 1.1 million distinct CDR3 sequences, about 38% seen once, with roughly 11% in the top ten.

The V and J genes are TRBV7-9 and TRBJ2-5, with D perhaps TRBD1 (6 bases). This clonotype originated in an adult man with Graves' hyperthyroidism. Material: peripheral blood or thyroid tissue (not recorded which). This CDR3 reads CASRLIQGETQYF. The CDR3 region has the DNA TGTGCCAGCAGGCTGATACAGGGAGAGACCCAGTACTTC. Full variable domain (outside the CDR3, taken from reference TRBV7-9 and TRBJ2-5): DTGVSQNPRHKITKRGQNVTFRCDPISEHNRLYWYRQTLGQGPEFLTYFQNEAQLEKSRLLSDRFSAERPKGSFSTLEIQRTEQGDSAMYLCASRLIQGETQYFGPGTRLLVL.